A selection of T cell receptor beta chains follows, all from one sample in a study of T-cell reconstitution after alpha-beta-depleted transplantation in children. TCRdb fed the PCR reads into MiXCR, producing one record per CDR3 protein. Among 250,000 to 350,000 distinct CDR3 sequences, 9.5% to 10% were seen once, and the ten largest hold over 9%. The sequencing here drew on PBMCs from the stem cell graft donor, taken from the stem cell graft. These receptors originate from a human donor who donated a stem cell graft to a child with SCID. Each CDR3 is given without its conserved first and last residue.

V	J	CDR3
TRBV4-1	TRBJ1-3	ASSQGRISGNTIY
TRBV5-1	TRBJ2-3	ASTLGTSGADTQY
TRBV6-1	TRBJ2-7	ASTGTSGSYEQY
TRBV2	TRBJ2-1	ASSAVVHEQF
TRBV12-3/TRBV12-4	TRBJ2-5	ASSRASQETQY
TRBV3-1	TRBJ2-7	ASSQGVSETYEQY
TRBV3-1	TRBJ2-3	ASRTRGGTDTQY
TRBV10-1	TRBJ1-4	ASGSGQDEKLF
TRBV21-1	TRBJ2-3	ASPQERGGTLTQY
TRBV5-1	TRBJ2-5	ASSRTLAGGMETQY
TRBV5-1	TRBJ1-1	ASSPRDSRPWEAF
TRBV6-2/TRBV6-3	TRBJ2-3	ASSYGYTDTQY
TRBV7-3	TRBJ1-5	ASKSSGHQPQH
TRBV5-6	TRBJ1-4	ASRKGQGNEKLF
TRBV5-8	TRBJ1-2	ASSLGREYGYT
TRBV3-1	TRBJ1-2	ASSVRTGRSNYGYT
TRBV7-8	TRBJ2-7	ASSSLTSGLPYEQY
TRBV5-1	TRBJ2-7	ASSLGRSSYEQY
TRBV12-3/TRBV12-4	TRBJ2-7	ASSFRPNGWQY
TRBV7-2	TRBJ2-3	ASSSSYRGTDTQY
TRBV15	TRBJ2-7	ATSSRTRDRDGYEQY
TRBV4-2	TRBJ1-1	ASSPRGSGLNTEAF
TRBV20-1	TRBJ2-2	SARDKSGRTGELF
TRBV5-1	TRBJ2-5	ASSNSGTLDETQY
TRBV19	TRBJ2-3	ASRPDRGTDTQY
TRBV10-2	TRBJ2-1	ASSPRDSPYNEQF
TRBV10-3	TRBJ2-5	AISDRLPHGEETQY
TRBV20-1	TRBJ2-1	SARILAGSVNEQF
TRBV7-9	TRBJ2-7	ASSLESLSEQY
TRBV12-3/TRBV12-4	TRBJ2-4	ASSKKGARAKNIQY
TRBV10-3	TRBJ1-5	AIAVGGNNQPQH
TRBV12-3/TRBV12-4	TRBJ2-2	ASLRAGGITGELF
TRBV4-2	TRBJ2-7	ASSPYLGSYEQY
TRBV5-1	TRBJ2-1	ASSKQDSYNEQF
TRBV7-9	TRBJ2-1	ASSLNPRGNYNEQF
TRBV20-1	TRBJ1-5	SAPGRGDNQPQH
TRBV12-3/TRBV12-4	TRBJ2-4	ASSLAGPTAKNIQY
TRBV5-1	TRBJ2-5	ASSQGHAIRETQY